This T cell receptor beta chain is drawn from a study of OX40 agonist ivuxolimab in advanced cancers. By its share, this clone is large. Profiled with immunoSEQ multiplex PCR; TCRdb holds only in-frame clones, not every one. The sample lists around 2,900 clones; 72% were seen once. The CDR3 is 16 residues long. V gave up 6 bases and J gave up 12 bases; unmatched junction bases: 11. The germline CDR1 and CDR2 sequences are LNHDA and SQIVND (reference sequence). The sequence came from an adult with an advanced solid tumor such as melanoma, head and neck, liver or kidney cancer. Material: CD4+ or CD8+ T cells sorted from blood, obtained in a trial of the OX40 agonist ivuxolimab. This chain uses TRBV19 with TRBJ2-1; TRBD2 agrees at 16 bases. Written as DNA, the CDR3 is TGTGCCAGTAGGGCGGGACTAGCGGGGGGGCCTACGCGGCAGTTCTTC. It translates to CASRAGLAGGPTRQFF.